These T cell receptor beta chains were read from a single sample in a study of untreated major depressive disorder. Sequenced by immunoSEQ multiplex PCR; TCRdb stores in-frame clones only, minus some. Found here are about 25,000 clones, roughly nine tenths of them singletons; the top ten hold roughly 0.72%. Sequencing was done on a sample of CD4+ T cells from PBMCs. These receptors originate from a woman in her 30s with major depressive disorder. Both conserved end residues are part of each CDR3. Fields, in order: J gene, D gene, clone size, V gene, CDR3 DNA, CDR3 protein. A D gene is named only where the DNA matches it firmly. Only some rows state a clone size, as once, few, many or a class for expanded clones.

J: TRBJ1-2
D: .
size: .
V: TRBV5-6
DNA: TGTGCCAGCAGCTTGGCACTTTATGGCTACACCTTC
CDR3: CASSLALYGYTF

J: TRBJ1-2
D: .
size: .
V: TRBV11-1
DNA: TGTGCCAGCAGCGACCTCAGGGGCAACAACTATGGCTACACCTTC
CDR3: CASSDLRGNNYGYTF

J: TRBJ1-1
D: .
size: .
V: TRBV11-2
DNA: TGTGCCAGCAGCTCGCAGGGAGGGGTTGAAGCTTTCTTT
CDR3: CASSSQGGVEAFF

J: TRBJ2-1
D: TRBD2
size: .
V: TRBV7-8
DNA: TGTGCCACCAGGCCTAGCGGGAGTCCGGGTGAGCAGTTCTTC
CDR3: CATRPSGSPGEQFF

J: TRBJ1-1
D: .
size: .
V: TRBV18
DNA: TGTGCCAGCTCACTCCTAGGGGTCGGGGGGACTGAAGCTTTCTTT
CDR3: CASSLLGVGGTEAFF

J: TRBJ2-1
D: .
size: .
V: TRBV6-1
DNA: TGTGCCAGCTACGATACCCGGACAGAGCAGTTCTTC
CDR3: CASYDTRTEQFF

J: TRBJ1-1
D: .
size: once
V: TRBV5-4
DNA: TGTGCCAGATCTTGGGACGTGAACACTGAAGCTTTCTTT
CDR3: CARSWDVNTEAFF

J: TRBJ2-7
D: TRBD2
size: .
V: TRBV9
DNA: TGTGCCAGCAGCGAGGAGGGACTAGCGGGAGTCTACGAGCAGTACTTC
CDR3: CASSEEGLAGVYEQYF

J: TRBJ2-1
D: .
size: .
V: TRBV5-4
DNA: TGTGCCAGCAGCTTACGACTCGGGAATGAGCAGTTCTTC
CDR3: CASSLRLGNEQFF

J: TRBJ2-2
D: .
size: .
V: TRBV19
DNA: TGTGCCAGTATCAGGGCTACAGGGGCGGGGGCCGGGGAGCTGTTTTTT
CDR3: CASIRATGAGAGELFF

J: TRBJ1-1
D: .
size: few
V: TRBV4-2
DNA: TGTGCCAGCAGCCCCCGGAGCGGGGACCCGTCTGAAGCTTTCTTT
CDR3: CASSPRSGDPSEAFF

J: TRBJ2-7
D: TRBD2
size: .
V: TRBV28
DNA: TGTGCCAGCAGAACCGGACTAGCGGGGGGATCAAGATACGAGCAGTACTTC
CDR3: CASRTGLAGGSRYEQYF

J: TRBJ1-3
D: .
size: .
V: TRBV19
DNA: TGTGCCAGTAGTATAGGTGGCCAGACTGGAAACACCATATATTTT
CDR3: CASSIGGQTGNTIYF

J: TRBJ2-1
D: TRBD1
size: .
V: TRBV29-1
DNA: TGCAGCGTTGCAGGGACAGGGGCGAGCTCCTACAATGAGCAGTTCTTC
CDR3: CSVAGTGASSYNEQFF

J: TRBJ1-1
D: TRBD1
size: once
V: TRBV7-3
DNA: TGTGCCAGCAGCTTACTAGGGGGCTCGAACACTGAAGCTTTCTTT
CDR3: CASSLLGGSNTEAFF

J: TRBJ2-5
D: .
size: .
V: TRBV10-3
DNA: TGTGCCATCAGTGAGCGGGGGCCAGAGACCCAGTACTTC
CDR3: CAISERGPETQYF

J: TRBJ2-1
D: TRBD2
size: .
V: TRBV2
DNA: TGTGCCAGCAGTGGACTAGCGGGAGGGGTCAATGAGCAGTTCTTC
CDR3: CASSGLAGGVNEQFF

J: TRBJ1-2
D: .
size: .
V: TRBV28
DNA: TGTGCCAGCAGTCTGACGGGAAACTATGGCTACACCTTC
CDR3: CASSLTGNYGYTF

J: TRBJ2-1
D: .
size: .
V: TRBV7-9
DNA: TGTGCCAGCAGCCCAGTCCTAGTGGCATATGAGCAGTTCTTC
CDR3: CASSPVLVAYEQFF

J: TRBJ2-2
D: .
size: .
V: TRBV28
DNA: TGTGCCAGCAGTTTATTACAGAACACCGGGGAGCTGTTTTTT
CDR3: CASSLLQNTGELFF

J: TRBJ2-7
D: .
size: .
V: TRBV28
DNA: TGTGCCAGCAGTTTATGGGCGGACGATGAGGGCGAGCAGTACTTC
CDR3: CASSLWADDEGEQYF

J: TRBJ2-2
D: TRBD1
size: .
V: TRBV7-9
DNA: TGTGCCAGCAGCTTATTTGGACAGGGAATCACCGGGGAGCTGTTTTTT
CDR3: CASSLFGQGITGELFF

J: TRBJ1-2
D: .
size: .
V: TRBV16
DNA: TGTGCCAGCAGCCATCAATCCCTTCCGGGGGTGAAGGGCTACACCTTC
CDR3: CASSHQSLPGVKGYTF

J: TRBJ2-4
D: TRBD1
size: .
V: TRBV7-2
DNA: TGTGCCAGCAGCTTAGGAGGACAGGGAGGCAGCATTCAGTACTTC
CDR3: CASSLGGQGGSIQYF

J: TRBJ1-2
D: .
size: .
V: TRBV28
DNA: TGTGCCAGCACCCAAAGGAGGGGTTCTGCAGGCTACACCTTC
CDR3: CASTQRRGSAGYTF

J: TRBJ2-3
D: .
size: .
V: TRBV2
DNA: TGTGCCAGCAGCGAAACAGATACGCAGTATTTT
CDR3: CASSETDTQYF

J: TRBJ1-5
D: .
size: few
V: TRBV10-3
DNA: TGTGCCATCAGTGAGTCCGGGGGGAGCAATCAGCCCCAGCATTTT
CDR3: CAISESGGSNQPQHF

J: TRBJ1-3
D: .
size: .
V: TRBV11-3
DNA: TGTGCCAGCGCATACAGGACAAGCCCTGGAAACACCATATATTTT
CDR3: CASAYRTSPGNTIYF

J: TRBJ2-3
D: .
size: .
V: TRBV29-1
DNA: TGCAGCGTTGAAAAGGAGGCAGATACGCAGTATTTT
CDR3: CSVEKEADTQYF

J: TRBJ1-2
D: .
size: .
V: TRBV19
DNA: TGTGCCAGTAGTCTGGATTTTAACTATGGCTACACCTTC
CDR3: CASSLDFNYGYTF

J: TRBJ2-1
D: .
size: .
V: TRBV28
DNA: TGTGCCAGCAGTCCCCGGAATGAGCAGTTCTTC
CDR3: CASSPRNEQFF

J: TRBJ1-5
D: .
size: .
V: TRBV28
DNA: TGTGCCAGCAGTTTAGACGTTCGGCCCCAGCATTTT
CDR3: CASSLDVRPQHF

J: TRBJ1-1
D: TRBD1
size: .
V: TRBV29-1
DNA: TGCAGCGCAAACCAGGGGGCGGGGGACACTGAAGCTTTCTTT
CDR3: CSANQGAGDTEAFF

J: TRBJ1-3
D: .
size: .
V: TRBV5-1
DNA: TGCGCCAGCAGCCCGTGGGGGGAGGTTGACACCATATATTTT
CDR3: CASSPWGEVDTIYF

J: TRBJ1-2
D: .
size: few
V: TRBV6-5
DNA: TGTGCCAGCAGCTTCCTGGACACAGGGCGCTATGGCTACACCTTC
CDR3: CASSFLDTGRYGYTF

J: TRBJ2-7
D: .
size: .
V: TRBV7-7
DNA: TGTGCTAGCAGCTTAGGTACAGGGTTGGACGAGCAGTACTTC
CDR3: CASSLGTGLDEQYF

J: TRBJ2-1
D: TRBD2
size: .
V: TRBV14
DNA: TGTGCCAGCAGCCAGGGACTATATCAGCATGAGCAGTTCTTC
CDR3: CASSQGLYQHEQFF

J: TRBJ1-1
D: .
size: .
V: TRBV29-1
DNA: TGCAGCGCCCGGGGTGATATGAACACTGAAGCTTTCTTT
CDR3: CSARGDMNTEAFF

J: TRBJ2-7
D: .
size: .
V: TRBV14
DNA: TGTGCCAGCAGCCAAAGCAGGCCCTTTTACGAGCAGTACTTC
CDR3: CASSQSRPFYEQYF

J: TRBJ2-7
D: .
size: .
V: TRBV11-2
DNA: TGTGCCAGCAGCTTAATCCCCAGGGGACCCATGGCCTACGAGCAGTACTTC
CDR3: CASSLIPRGPMAYEQYF

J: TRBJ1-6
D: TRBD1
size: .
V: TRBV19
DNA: TGTGCCAGCAAGGGACAGAATTCACCCCTCCACTTT
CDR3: CASKGQNSPLHF

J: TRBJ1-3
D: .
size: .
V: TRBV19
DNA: TGTGCCAGTAGTCTGAAGACAGGAGGGAAGAACACCATATATTTT
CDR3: CASSLKTGGKNTIYF

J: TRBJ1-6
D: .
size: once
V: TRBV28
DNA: TGTGCCAGCAGTTACTCGTCGGGGGCTGGTAATTCACCCCTCCACTTT
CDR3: CASSYSSGAGNSPLHF

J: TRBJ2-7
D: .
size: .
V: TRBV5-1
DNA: TGCGCCAGTTCTGGACCGAACTCCTACGAGCAGTACTTC
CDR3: CASSGPNSYEQYF

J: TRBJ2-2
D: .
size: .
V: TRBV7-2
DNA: TGTGCCAGCAGCTTATTTTTTGCGGGTTCGAACACCGGGGAGCTGTTTTTT
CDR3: CASSLFFAGSNTGELFF

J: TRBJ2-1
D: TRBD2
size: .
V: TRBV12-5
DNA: TGTGCTAGTGGTTTGGTACGACTAGCTAATGAGCAGTTCTTC
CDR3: CASGLVRLANEQFF

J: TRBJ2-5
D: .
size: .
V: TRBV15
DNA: TGTGCCACCAGCAATATTAACCAAGAGACCCAGTACTTC
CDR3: CATSNINQETQYF

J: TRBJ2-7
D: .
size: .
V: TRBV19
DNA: TGTGCCAGTAGTATAAACCCGGCAGGGGCCTACGAGCAGTACTTC
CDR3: CASSINPAGAYEQYF